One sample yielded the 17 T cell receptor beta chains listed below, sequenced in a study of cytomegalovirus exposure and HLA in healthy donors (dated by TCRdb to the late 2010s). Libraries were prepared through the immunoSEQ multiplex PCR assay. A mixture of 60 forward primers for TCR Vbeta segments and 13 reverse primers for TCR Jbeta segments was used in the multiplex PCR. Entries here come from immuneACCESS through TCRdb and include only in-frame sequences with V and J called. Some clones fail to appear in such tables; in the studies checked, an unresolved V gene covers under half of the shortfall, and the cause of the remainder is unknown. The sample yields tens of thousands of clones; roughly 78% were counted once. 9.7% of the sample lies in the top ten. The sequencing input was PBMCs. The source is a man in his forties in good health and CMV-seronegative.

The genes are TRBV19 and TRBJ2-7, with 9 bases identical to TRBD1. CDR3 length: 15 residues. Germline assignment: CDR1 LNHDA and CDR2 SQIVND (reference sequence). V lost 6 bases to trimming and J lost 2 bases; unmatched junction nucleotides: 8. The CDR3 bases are TGTGCCAGTAGCAGCCCCTGGACAGGGGCCTACGAGCAGTACTTC. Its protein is CASSSPWTGAYEQYF.

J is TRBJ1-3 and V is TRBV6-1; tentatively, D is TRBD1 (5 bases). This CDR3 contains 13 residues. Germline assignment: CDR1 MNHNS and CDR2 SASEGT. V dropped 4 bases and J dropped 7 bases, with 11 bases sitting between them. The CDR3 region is CASSAAGRNTIYF. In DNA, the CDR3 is TGTGCCAGCAGTGCCGCAGGGCGGAACACCATATATTTT.

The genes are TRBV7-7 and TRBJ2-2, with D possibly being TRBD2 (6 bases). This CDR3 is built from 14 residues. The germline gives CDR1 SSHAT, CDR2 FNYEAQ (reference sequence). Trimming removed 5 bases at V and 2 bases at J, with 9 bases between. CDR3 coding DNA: TGTGCCAGCAGCCTCGGGACTAACACCGGGGAGCTGTTTTTT. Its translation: CASSLGTNTGELFF.

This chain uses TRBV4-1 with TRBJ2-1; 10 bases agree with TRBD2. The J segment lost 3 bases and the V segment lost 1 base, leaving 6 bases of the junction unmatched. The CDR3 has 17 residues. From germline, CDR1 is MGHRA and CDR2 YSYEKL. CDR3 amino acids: CASSQVPTSGHYNEQFF. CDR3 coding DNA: TGCGCCAGCAGCCAAGTGCCGACTAGCGGGCACTACAATGAGCAGTTCTTC.

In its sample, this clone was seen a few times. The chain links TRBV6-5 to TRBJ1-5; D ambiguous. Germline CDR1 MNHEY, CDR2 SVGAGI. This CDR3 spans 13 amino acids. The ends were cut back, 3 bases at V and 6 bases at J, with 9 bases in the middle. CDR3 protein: CASSYVVGQPQHF. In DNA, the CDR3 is TGTGCCAGCAGTTATGTAGTCGGTCAGCCCCAGCATTTT.

CDR3: CASSIGQGWAWQPQHF. The CDR3 nucleotides are TGTGCCAGTAGTATTGGACAGGGATGGGCGTGGCAGCCCCAGCATTTT. This rearrangement joins TRBV19 to TRBJ1-5; 8 bases line up with TRBD1. V lost 3 bases, J lost 7 bases, and 11 bases stayed unmatched. Germline values: CDR1 LNHDA, CDR2 SQIVND (reference sequence). The CDR3 is 16 residues long.

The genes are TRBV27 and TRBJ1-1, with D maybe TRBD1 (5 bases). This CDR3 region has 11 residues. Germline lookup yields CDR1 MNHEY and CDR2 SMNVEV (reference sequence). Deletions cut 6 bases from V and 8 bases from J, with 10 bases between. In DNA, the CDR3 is TGTGCCAGCAGCGGACATTCCGAAGCTTTCTTT. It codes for CASSGHSEAFF.

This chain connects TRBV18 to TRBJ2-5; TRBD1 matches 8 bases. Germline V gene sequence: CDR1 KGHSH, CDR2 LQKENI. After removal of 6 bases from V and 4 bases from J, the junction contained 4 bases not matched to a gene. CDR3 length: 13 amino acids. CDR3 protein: CASSQDRGETQYF. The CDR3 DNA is TGTGCCAGCTCGCAAGACAGGGGAGAGACCCAGTACTTC.

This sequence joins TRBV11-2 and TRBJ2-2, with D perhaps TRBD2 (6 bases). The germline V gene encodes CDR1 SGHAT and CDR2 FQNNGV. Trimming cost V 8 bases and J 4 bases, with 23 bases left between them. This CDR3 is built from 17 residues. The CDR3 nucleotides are TGTGCCAGCCGCCCGGTGAGGGCCGGGGGAGGCACCGGGGAGCTGTTTTTT. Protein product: CASRPVRAGGGTGELFF. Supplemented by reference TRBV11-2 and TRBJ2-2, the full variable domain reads EAGVAQSPRYKIIEKRQSVAFWCNPISGHATLYWYQQILGQGPKLLIQFQNNGVVDDSQLPKDRFSAERLKGVDSTLKIQPAKLEDSAVYLCASRPVRAGGGTGELFFGEGSRLTVL.

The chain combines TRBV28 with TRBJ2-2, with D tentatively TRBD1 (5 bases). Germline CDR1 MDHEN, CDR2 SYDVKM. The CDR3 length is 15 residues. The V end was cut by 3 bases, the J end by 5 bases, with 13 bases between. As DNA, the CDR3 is TGTGCCAGCAGTTTCCCTAGGGGTAGGACCGGGGAGCTGTTTTTT. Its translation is CASSFPRGRTGELFF. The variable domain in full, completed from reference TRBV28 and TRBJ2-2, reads DVKVTQSSRYLVKRTGEKVFLECVQDMDHENMFWYRQDPGLGLRLIYFSYDVKMKEKGDIPEGYSVSREKKERFSLILESASTNQTSMYLCASSFPRGRTGELFFGEGSRLTVL.

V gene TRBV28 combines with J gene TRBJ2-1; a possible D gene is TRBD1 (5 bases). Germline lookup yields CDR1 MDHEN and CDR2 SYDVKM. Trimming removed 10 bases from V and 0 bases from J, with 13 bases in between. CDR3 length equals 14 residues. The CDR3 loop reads CATKGRVSYNEQFF. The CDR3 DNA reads TGTGCCACCAAAGGCAGGGTCTCCTACAATGAGCAGTTCTTC.

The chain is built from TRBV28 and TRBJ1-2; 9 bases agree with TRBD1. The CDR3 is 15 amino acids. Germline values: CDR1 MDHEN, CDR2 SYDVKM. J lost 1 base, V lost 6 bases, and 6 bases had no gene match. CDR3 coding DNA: TGTGCCAGCAGCTACAGGGGGCCTAATAACTATGGCTACACCTTC. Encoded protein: CASSYRGPNNYGYTF.

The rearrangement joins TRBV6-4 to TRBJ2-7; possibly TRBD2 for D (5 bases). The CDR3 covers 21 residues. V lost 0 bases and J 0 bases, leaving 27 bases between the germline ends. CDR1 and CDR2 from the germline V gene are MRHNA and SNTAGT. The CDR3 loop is CASSDSILLQEADSNSYEQYF. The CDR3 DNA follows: TGTGCCAGCAGTGACTCGATTTTGCTTCAGGAGGCGGATTCGAACTCCTACGAGCAGTACTTC.

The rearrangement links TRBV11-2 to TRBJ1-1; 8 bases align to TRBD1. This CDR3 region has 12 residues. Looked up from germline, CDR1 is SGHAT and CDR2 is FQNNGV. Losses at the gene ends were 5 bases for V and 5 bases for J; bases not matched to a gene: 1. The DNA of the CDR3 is TGTGCCAGCAGCCGACAGGGGACTGAAGCTTTCTTT. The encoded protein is CASSRQGTEAFF.

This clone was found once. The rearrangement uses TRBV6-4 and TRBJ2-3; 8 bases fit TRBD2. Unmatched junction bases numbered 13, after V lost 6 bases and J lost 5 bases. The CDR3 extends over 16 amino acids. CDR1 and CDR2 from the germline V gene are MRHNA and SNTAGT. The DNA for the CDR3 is TGTGCCAGCAGCCCCGGGTCGGGAGGGCCGGTAGATACGCAGTATTTT. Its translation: CASSPGSGGPVDTQYF.

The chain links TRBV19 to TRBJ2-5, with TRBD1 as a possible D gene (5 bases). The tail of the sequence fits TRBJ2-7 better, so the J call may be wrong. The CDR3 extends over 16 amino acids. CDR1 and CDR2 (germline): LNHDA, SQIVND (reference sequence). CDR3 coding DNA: TGTGCCAGTAGTATTTTCCCTACAGGTGGTACCTACGAGCAGTACTTC. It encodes CASSIFPTGGTYEQYF.

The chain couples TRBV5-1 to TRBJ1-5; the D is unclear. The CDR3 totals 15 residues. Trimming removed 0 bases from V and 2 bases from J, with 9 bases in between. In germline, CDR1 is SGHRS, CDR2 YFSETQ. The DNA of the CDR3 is TGCGCCAGCAGCTTGGGAGGGAGTGGCAATCAGCCCCAGCATTTT. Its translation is CASSLGGSGNQPQHF.